This T cell receptor beta chain was observed in a study of cytomegalovirus exposure and HLA in healthy donors. CDR3 length: 11 residues. Germline V gene lookup returns CDR1 LNHDA and CDR2 SQIVND (reference sequence). Trimming removed 7 bases from V and 4 bases from J; junction bases left unmatched: 0. The PCR was carried out with 60 Vbeta primers and 13 Jbeta primers. Sequenced by immunoSEQ multiplex PCR; TCRdb stores in-frame clones only, minus some. The sample lists approximately 170,000 clones; under 70% were seen once. Sequenced input: PBMCs. The rearrangement uses TRBV19 and TRBJ2-5; 7 positions agree with TRBD1. This TCR came from a woman aged 40-49 years in good health and CMV-seropositive. In DNA, the CDR3 is TGTGCCAGTAACAGGGGAGAGACCCAGTACTTC. Protein product: CASNRGETQYF.